This TCR beta chain was obtained from a study of blood T cells in healthy people across ages. As for this clonotype: Its antigen is unknown.

Study-level results: Higher diversity and more naive CD4+ cells were features of long-lived donors, compared to aged donors.

The CDR3 has 15 residues. Trimming cost V 2 bases and J 3 bases, with 11 bases left between them. From germline, CDR1 is KGHSH and CDR2 LQKENI. With a J-beta primer mix and a sample-barcoded 5' primer, a second PCR ran 7 to 11 cycles. MiXCR was run by TCRdb on the 5' RACE reads, yielding one entry per CDR3 protein. The profile shows approximately 880,000 distinct CDR3 sequences, about 48% of them singletons. The sequence derives from a man aged 25 to 40 in good health. This chain uses TRBV18 with TRBJ2-1, with D uncertain. Material for sequencing was blood. The CDR3 protein is CASSPNGPGYNEQFF. The DNA for the CDR3 is TGTGCCAGCTCACCAAACGGGCCAGGCTACAATGAGCAGTTCTTC.